Below, 5 T cell receptor beta chains from the same sample are listed, as sequenced in a study of blood T cells in healthy people across ages (dated by TCRdb to between 2015 and 2016). The method behind the library was 5' RACE. Instrument on record: Illumina HiSeq 2500. The second PCR ran for roughly 6 to 11 cycles and used a J-beta primer mix along with a sample-barcoded 5' primer. TCRdb trimmed public reads at Q25 via fastp, called clones via MiXCR and kept in-frame beta chains. A single entry per CDR3 protein holds the most common genes and DNA from its merged rows. For this sample the table gives approximately 800,000 distinct CDR3 sequences, of which more than 55% were detected only once. Roughly 24% of the sample comes from the top ten. Source material: blood. The source of these receptors is a middle-aged man in good health.

The chain is built from TRBV6-1 and TRBJ2-3; maybe TRBD2 (5 bases). This CDR3 has 12 amino acids. The germline V gene has CDR1 MNHNS and CDR2 SASEGT. Trimming removed 6 bases from V and 2 bases from J, with 6 bases in between. This CDR3 reads CASRLVTDTQYF. In DNA form, the CDR3 reads TGTGCCAGCAGACTAGTCACAGATACGCAGTATTTT.

The chain combines TRBV29-1 with TRBJ2-3; 13 positions match TRBD2. From germline, CDR1 is SQVTM and CDR2 ANQGSEA. The CDR3 sequence is 14 residues long. After removal of 6 bases from V and 4 bases from J, the junction contained 4 bases not matched to a gene. For the CDR3, the DNA is TGCAGCGTGCTAACTAGCGGGGGGGCAGATACGCAGTATTTT. Its protein is CSVLTSGGADTQYF.

This clonotype has only a few counts. The J gene is TRBJ2-5, the V gene TRBV28; 11 bases agree with TRBD2. Germline V CDR1 and CDR2: MDHEN, SYDVKM. This CDR3 comprises 14 residues. The J segment lost 4 bases and the V segment lost 9 bases, leaving 7 bases of the junction unmatched. CDR3 bases: TGTGCCAGTATAGCGGGGGGGCCTCCAGAGACCCAGTACTTC. The encoded protein is CASIAGGPPETQYF.

V is TRBV29-1 and J is TRBJ2-7; the D is unclear. The DNA end favors TRBJ2-5, so the J call may be wrong. The length of the CDR3 is 12 residues. Germline V gene lookup returns CDR1 SQVTM and CDR2 ANQGSEA. The CDR3 DNA follows: TGCAGCGTTGAAGACAGTGGAGAGACCCAGTACTTC. Protein sequence: CSVEDSGETQYF.

This clonotype was recorded only once. The CDR3 DNA is TGTGCCACCAGCAGGGGTAGGGGCTCTGGAAACACCATATATTTT. Its translation: CATSRGRGSGNTIYF. The gene calls are TRBV15 and TRBJ1-3, with D possibly matching TRBD1 (5 bases). This CDR3 comprises 15 residues. Trimming shortened V by 3 bases and J by 0 bases, and 9 bases separated the two germline ends. Looked up from germline, CDR1 is LNHNV and CDR2 is YYDKDF (reference sequence).